This entry concerns a single TCR beta chain. This sample is part of a study of somatic mutations in cytotoxic T cells in rheumatoid arthritis. The V and J ends lost 2 bases and 6 bases respectively, with 16 bases between them. CDR3 size: 15 residues. Germline loops: CDR1 SEHNR, CDR2 FQNEAQ (reference sequence). Sequenced by immunoSEQ multiplex PCR; TCRdb stores in-frame clones only, minus some. Here the sample spans thousands of clones, around 90% being singletons. The genes are TRBV7-9 and TRBJ1-2; D remains ambiguous. The sequence was obtained from a woman aged 50 to 65 with rheumatoid arthritis. Material: CD8+ T cells sorted from blood. The CDR3 sequence is CASSLSGSTYNGYTF. DNA of the CDR3: TGTGCCAGCAGCTTATCGGGAAGTACTTATAATGGCTACACCTTC. The complete variable domain, with remaining parts taken from reference TRBV7-9 and TRBJ1-2, reads DTGVSQNPRHKITKRGQNVTFRCDPISEHNRLYWYRQTLGQGPEFLTYFQNEAQLEKSRLLSDRFSAERPKGSFSTLEIQRTEQGDSAMYLCASSLSGSTYNGYTFGSGTRLTVV.